The T cell receptor (beta chain) under discussion was sequenced for a study of tumor-infiltrating lymphocytes in primary liver carcinoma. Study-level background: Enrolled patients were male and female, aged 30 to 69 years. Each of the growths was stage T1-T3 N0M0, extending roughly 4.2 to 11 cm across.

This CDR3 is 17 amino acids long. Germline values: CDR1 MGHRA, CDR2 YSYEKL. The input was 450 to 550 ng total RNA; TCR beta cDNA was made from it with a constant-region primer. Amplification in three nested multiplex PCR rounds with slightly modified ARM-PCR gave rise to TCR beta libraries. Both of the initial two PCR rounds ran for approximately 10 cycles and employed TRBV1-TRBV30 forward primers alongside a C-beta reverse primer. Via MiXCR, TCRdb re-called the multiplex PCR reads, giving one row per CDR3 protein. The profile covers approximately 330,000 distinct CDR3 sequences, with about 61% appearing a single time and about 6.3% taken by the ten largest. Study-level points and caveats: Tumors carried a top-250-clone fraction significantly exceeding that of blood (p = 0.039). Comparison of CD4+ and CD8+ repertoires was precluded by bulk unsorted samples.

As regards this clonotype: Its cognate antigen is unknown. An end of the junction does not agree with germline; a read error may underlie this.

Germline DNA was extracted alongside blood RNA, which was obtained from unsorted whole blood. Sequenced input: peripheral blood. The chain joins TRBV4-1 to TRBJ2-1, with D possibly called TRBD1 or TRBD2 (5 bases each). The sequence came from a middle-aged man with primary liver carcinoma and hepatitis B virus infection. The CDR3 spells CASSRAGLAYSYNEQFF. In DNA, the CDR3 is TGCGCCAGCAGCCGCGCAGGGTTAGCGTACTCCTACAATGAGCAGTTCTTT.